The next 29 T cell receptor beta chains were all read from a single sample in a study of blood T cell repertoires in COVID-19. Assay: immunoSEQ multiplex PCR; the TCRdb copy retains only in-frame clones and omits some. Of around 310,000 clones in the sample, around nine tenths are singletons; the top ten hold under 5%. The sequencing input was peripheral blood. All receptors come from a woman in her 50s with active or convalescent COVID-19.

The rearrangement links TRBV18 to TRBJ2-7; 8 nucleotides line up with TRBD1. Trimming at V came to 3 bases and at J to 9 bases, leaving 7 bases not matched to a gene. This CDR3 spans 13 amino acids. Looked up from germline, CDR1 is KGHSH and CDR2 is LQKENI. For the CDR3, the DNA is TGTGCCAGCTCACCCGAGACAGGGGCAGGGCAGTACTTC. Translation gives CASSPETGAGQYF. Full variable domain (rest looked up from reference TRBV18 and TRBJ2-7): NAGVMQNPRHLVRRRGQEARLRCSPMKGHSHVYWYRQLPEEGLKFMVYLQKENIIDESGMPKERFSAEFPKEGPSILRIQQVVRGDSAAYFCASSPETGAGQYFGPGTRLTVT.

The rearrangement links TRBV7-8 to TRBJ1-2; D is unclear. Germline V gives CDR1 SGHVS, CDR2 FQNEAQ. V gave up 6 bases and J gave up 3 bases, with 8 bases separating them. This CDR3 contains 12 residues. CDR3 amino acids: CASSQRDYGYTF. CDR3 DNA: TGTGCCAGCAGTCAGCGGGACTATGGCTACACCTTC.

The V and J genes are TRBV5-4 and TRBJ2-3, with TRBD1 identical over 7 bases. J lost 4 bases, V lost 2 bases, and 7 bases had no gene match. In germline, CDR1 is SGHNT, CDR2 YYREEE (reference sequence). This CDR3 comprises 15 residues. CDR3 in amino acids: CASSLRGRVADTQYF. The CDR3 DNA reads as TGTGCCAGCAGCTTAAGGGGGCGCGTCGCAGATACGCAGTATTTT. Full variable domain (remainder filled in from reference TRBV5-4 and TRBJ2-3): ETGVTQSPTHLIKTRGQQVTLRCSSQSGHNTVSWYQQALGQGPQFIFQYYREEENGRGNFPPRFSGLQFPNYSSELNVNALELDDSALYLCASSLRGRVADTQYFGPGTRLTVL.

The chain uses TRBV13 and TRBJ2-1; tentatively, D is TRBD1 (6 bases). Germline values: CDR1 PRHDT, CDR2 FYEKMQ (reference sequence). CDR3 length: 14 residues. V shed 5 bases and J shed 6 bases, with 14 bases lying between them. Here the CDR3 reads CASSPKTGRNEQFF. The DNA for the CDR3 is TGTGCCAGCAGCCCTAAAACAGGGCGCAATGAGCAGTTCTTC.

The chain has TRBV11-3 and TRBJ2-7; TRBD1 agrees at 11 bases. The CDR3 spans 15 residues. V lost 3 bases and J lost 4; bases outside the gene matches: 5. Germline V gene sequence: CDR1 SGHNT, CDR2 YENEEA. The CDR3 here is CASSLRGQGEYEQYF. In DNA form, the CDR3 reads TGTGCCAGCAGCTTGAGGGGACAGGGGGAATACGAGCAGTACTTC.

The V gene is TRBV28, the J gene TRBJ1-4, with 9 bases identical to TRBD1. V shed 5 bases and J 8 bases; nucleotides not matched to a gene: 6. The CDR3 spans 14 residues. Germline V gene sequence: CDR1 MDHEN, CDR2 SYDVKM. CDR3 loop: CASSPRTGVEKLFF. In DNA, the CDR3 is TGTGCCAGCAGTCCGCGGACAGGGGTGGAAAAACTGTTTTTT.

The CDR3 sequence: CASSSRQEQDQPQHF. CDR3 DNA sequence: TGTGCCAGCAGCTCAAGACAGGAACAGGATCAGCCCCAGCATTTT. The gene calls are TRBV28 and TRBJ1-5, with D maybe TRBD1 (6 bases). Trimming removed 6 bases from V and 5 bases from J, with 17 bases in between. The CDR3 sequence is 15 residues long. The V gene's germline CDR1 is MDHEN and CDR2 SYDVKM.

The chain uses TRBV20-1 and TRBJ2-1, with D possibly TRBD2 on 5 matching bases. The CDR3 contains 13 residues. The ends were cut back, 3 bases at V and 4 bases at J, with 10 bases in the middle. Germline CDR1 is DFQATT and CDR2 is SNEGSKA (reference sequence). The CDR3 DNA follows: TGCAGTGCTAGTCTCGGGGTATACAATGAGCAGTTCTTC. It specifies CSASLGVYNEQFF.

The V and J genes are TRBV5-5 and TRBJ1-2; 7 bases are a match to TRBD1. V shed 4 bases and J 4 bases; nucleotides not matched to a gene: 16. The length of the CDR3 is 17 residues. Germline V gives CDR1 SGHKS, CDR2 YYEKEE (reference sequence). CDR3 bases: TGTGCCAGCAGCCCCAAAACGGCGGGGACAGCGTCCTATGGCTACACCTTC. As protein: CASSPKTAGTASYGYTF.

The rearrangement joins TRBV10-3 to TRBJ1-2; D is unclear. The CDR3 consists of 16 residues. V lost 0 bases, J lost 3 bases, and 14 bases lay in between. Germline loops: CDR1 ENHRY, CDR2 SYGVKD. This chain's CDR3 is CAISESRPAEDYGYTF. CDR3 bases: TGTGCCATCAGTGAGTCGAGGCCAGCAGAAGACTATGGCTACACCTTC.

The CDR3 bases are TGTGCCAGCAGCTTAGACGGGGGGGTCAAAGATACGCAGTATTTT. This encodes CASSLDGGVKDTQYF. The V gene is TRBV11-3, the J gene TRBJ2-3, with TRBD2 matching 8 bases. The CDR3 has 15 amino acids. CDR1 is SGHNT, CDR2 YENEEA, per germline. J gave up 5 bases and V 0 bases, and 4 bases lay outside the gene matches.

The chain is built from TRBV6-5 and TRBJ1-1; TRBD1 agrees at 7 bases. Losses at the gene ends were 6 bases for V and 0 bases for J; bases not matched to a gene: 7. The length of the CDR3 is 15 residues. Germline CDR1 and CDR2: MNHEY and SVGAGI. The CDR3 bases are TGTGCCAGCAGCCACAAGGGGGCCATGAACACTGAAGCTTTCTTT. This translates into CASSHKGAMNTEAFF.

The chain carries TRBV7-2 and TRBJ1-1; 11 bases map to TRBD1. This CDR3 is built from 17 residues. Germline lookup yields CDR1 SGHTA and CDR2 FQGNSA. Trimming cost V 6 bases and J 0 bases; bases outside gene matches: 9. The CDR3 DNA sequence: TGTGCCAGCAGTTTCCGGGACAGGGGGTTCATGAACACTGAAGCTTTCTTT. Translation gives CASSFRDRGFMNTEAFF.

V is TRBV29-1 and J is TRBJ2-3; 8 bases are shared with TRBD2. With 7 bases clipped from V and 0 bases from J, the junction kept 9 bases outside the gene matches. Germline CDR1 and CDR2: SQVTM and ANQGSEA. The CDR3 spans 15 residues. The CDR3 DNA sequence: TGCAGCGCCCCATTCTCTAGCGGGAGCACAGATACGCAGTATTTT. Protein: CSAPFSSGSTDTQYF.

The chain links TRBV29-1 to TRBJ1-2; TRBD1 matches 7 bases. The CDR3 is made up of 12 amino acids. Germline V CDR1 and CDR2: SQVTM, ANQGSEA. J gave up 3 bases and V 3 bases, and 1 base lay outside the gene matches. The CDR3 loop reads CSVDTGDYGYTF. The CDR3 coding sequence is TGCAGCGTTGACACAGGGGACTATGGCTACACCTTC.

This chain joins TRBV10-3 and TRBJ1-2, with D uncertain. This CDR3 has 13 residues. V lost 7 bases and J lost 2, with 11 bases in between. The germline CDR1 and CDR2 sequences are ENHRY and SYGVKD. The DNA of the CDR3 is TGTGCCATCACTGACGGGGTAAACTATGGCTACACCTTC. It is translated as CAITDGVNYGYTF.

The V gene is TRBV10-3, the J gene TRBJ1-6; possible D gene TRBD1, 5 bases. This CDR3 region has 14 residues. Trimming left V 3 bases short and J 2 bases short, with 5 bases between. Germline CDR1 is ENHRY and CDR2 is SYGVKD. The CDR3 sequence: CAISEGAYNSPLHF. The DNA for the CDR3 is TGTGCCATCAGTGAAGGGGCCTATAATTCACCCCTCCACTTT.

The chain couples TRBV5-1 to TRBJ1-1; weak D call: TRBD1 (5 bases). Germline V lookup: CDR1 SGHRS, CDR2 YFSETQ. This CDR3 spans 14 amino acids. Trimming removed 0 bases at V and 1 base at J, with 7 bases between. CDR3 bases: TGCGCCAGCAGCTTGGGACAGTGGAACACTGAAGCTTTCTTT. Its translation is CASSLGQWNTEAFF.

As DNA, the CDR3 is TGTGCCAGCAGTTTGCATGGACAGGTCAAAGTGGGCAATTCACCCCTCCACTTT. The encoded protein is CASSLHGQVKVGNSPLHF. This chain links TRBV27 with TRBJ1-6; 7 bases line up with TRBD1. Looked up from germline, CDR1 is MNHEY and CDR2 is SMNVEV (reference sequence). V trimming: 3 bases; J trimming: 7 bases; junction bases outside the gene matches: 15. The CDR3 is made up of 18 amino acids.

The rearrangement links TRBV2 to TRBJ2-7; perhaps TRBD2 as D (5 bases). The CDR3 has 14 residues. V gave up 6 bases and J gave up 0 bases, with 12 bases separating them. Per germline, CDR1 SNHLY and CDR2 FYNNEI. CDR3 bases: TGTGCCAGCAGGTCCCCAGCGGACTCCTACGAGCAGTACTTC. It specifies CASRSPADSYEQYF.

This CDR3 reads CASSFTRGLDGYTF. CDR3 DNA: TGTGCCAGCAGCTTTACCAGGGGGCTCGATGGCTACACCTTC. V is TRBV11-2 and J is TRBJ1-2; TRBD1 agrees at 8 bases. CDR1 and CDR2 (germline): SGHAT, FQNNGV. The CDR3 has 14 amino acids. Losses at the gene ends were 3 bases for V and 6 bases for J; bases not matched to a gene: 6.

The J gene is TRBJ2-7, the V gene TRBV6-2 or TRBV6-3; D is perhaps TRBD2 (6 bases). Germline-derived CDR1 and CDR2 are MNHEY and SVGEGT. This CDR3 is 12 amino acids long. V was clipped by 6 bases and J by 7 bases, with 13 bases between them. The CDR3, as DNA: TGTGCCAGCAGCCGATCCCGGGGGGAGCAGTACTTC. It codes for CASSRSRGEQYF.

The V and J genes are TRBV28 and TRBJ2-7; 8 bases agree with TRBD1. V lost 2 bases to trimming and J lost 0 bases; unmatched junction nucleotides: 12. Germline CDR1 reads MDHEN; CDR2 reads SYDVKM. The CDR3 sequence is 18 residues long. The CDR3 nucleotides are TGTGCCAGCAGTTTACCGGACAGGGCGACTCGCCCCTCCTACGAGCAGTACTTC. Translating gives CASSLPDRATRPSYEQYF.

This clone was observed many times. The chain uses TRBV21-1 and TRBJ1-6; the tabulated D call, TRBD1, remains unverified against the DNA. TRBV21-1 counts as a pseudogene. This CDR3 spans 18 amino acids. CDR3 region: CASSKVLSSQGMDSPLHF. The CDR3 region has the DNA TGTGCCAGCAGCAAAGTCCTCTCCTCCCAGGGTATGGATTCACCCCTCCACTTT.

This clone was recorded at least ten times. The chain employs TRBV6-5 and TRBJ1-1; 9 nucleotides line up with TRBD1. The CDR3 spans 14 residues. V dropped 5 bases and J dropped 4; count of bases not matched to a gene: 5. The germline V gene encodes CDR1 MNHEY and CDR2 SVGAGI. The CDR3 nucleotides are TGTGCCAGCAGTAAGGACAGGGGCTTCACTGAAGCTTTCTTT. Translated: CASSKDRGFTEAFF.

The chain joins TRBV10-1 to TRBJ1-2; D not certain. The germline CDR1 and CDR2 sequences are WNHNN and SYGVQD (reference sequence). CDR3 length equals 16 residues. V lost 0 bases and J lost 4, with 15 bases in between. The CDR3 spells CASSESTKAQAYGYTF. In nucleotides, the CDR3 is TGCGCCAGCAGTGAGTCGACTAAGGCCCAAGCCTATGGCTACACCTTC.

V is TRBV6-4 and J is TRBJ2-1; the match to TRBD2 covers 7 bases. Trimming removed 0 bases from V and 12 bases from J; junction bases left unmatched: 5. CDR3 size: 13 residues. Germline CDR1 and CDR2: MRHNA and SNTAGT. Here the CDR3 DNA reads TGTGCCAGCAGTGACTCATTAACGGGGGGGCAGTTCTTC. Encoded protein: CASSDSLTGGQFF.

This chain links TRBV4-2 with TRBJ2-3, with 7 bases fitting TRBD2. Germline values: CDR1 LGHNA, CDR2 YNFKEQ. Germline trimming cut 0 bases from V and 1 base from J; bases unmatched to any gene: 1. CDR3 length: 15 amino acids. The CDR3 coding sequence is TGTGCCAGCAGCCAAGATGGGGGGGGCACAGATACGCAGTATTTT. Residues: CASSQDGGGTDTQYF.

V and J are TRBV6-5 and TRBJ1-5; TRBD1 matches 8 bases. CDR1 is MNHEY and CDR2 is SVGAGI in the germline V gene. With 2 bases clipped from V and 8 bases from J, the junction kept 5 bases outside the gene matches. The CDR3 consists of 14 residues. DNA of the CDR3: TGTGCCAGCAGTTACCAGGGGGCCGAGAAGCCCCAGCATTTT. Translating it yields CASSYQGAEKPQHF.